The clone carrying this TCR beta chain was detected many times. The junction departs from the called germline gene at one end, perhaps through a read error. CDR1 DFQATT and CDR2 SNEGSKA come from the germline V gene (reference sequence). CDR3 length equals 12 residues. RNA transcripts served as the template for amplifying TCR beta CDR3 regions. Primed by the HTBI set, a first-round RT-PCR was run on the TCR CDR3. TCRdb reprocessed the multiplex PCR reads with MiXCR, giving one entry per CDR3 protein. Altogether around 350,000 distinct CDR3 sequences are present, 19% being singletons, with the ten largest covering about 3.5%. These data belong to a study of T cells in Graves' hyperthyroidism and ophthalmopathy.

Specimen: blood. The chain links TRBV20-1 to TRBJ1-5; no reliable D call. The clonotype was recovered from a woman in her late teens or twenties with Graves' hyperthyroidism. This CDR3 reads CSALLRAKVRDF. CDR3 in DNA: TGCAGTGCTCTCTTAAGGGCCAAGGTCCGCGATTTT.